The rows below give T cell receptor beta chains drawn from one sample of a study of CXCR3-negative and CXCR3-positive naive CD8 T cells. TCRdb reanalyzed the 5' RACE reads, giving one entry per CDR3 protein sequence and no DNA. The sample holds fewer than 95,000 distinct CDR3 sequences. The sequencing input was naive CXCR3- CD8+ T cells from blood. All receptors derive from a human donor in good health. Some clones in this sample may be carry-over from other donors' samples. Each CDR3 is given with its conserved first and last residue.

v_gene	j_gene	CDR3aa
TRBV27	TRBJ2-2	CASSFDTGELFF
TRBV5-1	TRBJ1-2	CASSLGGSNYGYTF
TRBV12-3/TRBV12-4	TRBJ2-7	CASSFRKDTYYEQYF
TRBV14	TRBJ2-7	CASSHRIYEQYF
TRBV11-2	TRBJ2-2	CASSLRTGGPNTGELFF
TRBV12-3/TRBV12-4	TRBJ1-1	CASTWGSTEAFF
TRBV5-5	TRBJ2-1	CASSLSTGGRNEQFF
TRBV28	TRBJ2-7	CASSRMTISSYEQYF
TRBV11-2	TRBJ2-3	CASSFGGSLTDTQYF
TRBV6-5	TRBJ1-2	CASSSIQGPPNYGYTF
TRBV21-1	TRBJ2-3	CASSKEEGAPGGDTQYF
TRBV29-1	TRBJ2-3	CSVDPTQGAHADTQYF
TRBV7-2	TRBJ2-2	CASSLGLAMTNTGELFF
TRBV20-1	TRBJ2-1	CSARAHRVYLRGEAEQFF
TRBV29-1	TRBJ2-7	CSVHLRGDASYEQYF
TRBV19	TRBJ1-1	CASSGTGVNTEAFF
TRBV29-1	TRBJ2-2	CSVDGLAGGTTGELFF
TRBV10-3	TRBJ2-1	CAISGTGGSYNEQFF
TRBV21-1	TRBJ2-7	CASSKFEGQDRSSYEQYF
TRBV10-3	TRBJ1-1	CAISLDRGGPEAFF
TRBV28	TRBJ2-2	CASSLRITGELFF
TRBV29-1	TRBJ2-1	CSVESGGLGEQFF
TRBV6-5	TRBJ2-1	CASSLTSGGSRYNEQFF
TRBV29-1	TRBJ2-1	CSVEHQLGLDNEQFF
TRBV5-1	TRBJ2-5	CASSLRQWETQYF
TRBV9	TRBJ1-4	CASSVTGARGEKLFF
TRBV6-2/TRBV6-3	TRBJ1-1	CASSYAGGTAEAFF
TRBV29-1	TRBJ2-1	CSVKVADSQEQFF
TRBV29-1	TRBJ2-2	CSARSNTGELFF
TRBV7-3	TRBJ2-5	CASSLRGGRETQYF
TRBV7-2	TRBJ2-7	CASSPASLYEGPYEQYF
TRBV5-1	TRBJ2-5	CASSLLGQQETQYF
TRBV5-1	TRBJ2-7	CASSRTGSYEQYF
TRBV4-3	TRBJ2-3	CASSQDWGGRTDTQYF